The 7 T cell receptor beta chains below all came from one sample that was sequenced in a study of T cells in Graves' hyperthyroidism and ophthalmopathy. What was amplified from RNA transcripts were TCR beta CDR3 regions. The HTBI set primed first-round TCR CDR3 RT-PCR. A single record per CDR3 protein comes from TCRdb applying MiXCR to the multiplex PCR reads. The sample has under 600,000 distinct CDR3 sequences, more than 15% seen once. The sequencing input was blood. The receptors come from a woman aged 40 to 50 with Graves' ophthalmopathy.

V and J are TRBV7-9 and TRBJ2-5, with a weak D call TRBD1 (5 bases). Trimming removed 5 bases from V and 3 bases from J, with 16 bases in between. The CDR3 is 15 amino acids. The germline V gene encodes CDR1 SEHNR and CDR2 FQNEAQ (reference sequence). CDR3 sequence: CASSDPKGPKETQYF. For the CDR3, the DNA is TGTGCCAGCAGCGATCCAAAGGGGCCAAAAGAGACCCAGTACTTC. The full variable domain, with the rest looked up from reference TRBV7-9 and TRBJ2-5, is DTGVSQNPRHKITKRGQNVTFRCDPISEHNRLYWYRQTLGQGPEFLTYFQNEAQLEKSRLLSDRFSAERPKGSFSTLEIQRTEQGDSAMYLCASSDPKGPKETQYFGPGTRLLVL.

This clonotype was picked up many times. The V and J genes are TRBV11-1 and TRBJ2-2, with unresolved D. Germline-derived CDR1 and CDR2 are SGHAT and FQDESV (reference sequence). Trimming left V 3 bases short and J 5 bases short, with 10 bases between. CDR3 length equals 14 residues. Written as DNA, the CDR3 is TGTGCCAGCAGCTTCTTGAGTGGGACCGGGGAGCTGTTTTTT. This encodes CASSFLSGTGELFF.

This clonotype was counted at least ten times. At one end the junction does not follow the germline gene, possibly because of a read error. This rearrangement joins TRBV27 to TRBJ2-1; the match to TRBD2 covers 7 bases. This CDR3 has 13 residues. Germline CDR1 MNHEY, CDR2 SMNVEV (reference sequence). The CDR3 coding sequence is TGTGTCAGCAGTTTATGGGGGGGGAATGAGCAGTTCTTC. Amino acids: CVSSLWGGNEQFF.

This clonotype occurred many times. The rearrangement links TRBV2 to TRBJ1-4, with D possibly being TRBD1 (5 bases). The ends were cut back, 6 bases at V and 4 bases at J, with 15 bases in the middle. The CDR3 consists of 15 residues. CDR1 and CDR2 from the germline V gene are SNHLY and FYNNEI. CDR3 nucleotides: TGTGCCAGCAGCCTAGACAGTGGCGGTAATGAAAAACTGTTTTTT. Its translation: CASSLDSGGNEKLFF.

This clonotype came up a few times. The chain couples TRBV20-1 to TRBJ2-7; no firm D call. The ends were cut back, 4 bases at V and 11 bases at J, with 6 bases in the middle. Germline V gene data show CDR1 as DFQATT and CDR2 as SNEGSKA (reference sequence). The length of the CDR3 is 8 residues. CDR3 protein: CSAIGEYF. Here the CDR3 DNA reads TGCAGTGCTATTGGGGAGTACTTC.

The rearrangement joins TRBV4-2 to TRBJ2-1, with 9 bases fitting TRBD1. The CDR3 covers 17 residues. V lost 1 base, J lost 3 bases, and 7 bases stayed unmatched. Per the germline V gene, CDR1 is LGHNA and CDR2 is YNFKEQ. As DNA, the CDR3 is TGTGCCAGCAGCCAAGGGCCGGGACAGGGTATCTACAATGAGCAGTTCTTC. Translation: CASSQGPGQGIYNEQFF.

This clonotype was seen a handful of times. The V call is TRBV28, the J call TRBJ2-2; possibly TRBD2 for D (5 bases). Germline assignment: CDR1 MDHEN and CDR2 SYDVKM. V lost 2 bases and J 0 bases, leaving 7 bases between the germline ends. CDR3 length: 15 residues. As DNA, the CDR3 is TGTGCCAGCAGTTTAGTCGGGGCGAACACCGGGGAGCTGTTTTTT. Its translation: CASSLVGANTGELFF.